This T cell receptor (beta chain) was sequenced for a study of blood T cell repertoires in COVID-19 (dated by TCRdb to 2018 to 2021). With respect to the entire study: Collaborator samples came from the United States, Italy and Spain and covered acute and convalescent phases of COVID-19. The material from the prospective study consisted of cDNA or gDNA derived from T cells, B-cell-depleted T cells, or PBMCs. The dataset comprised deeply sampled blood TCRbeta repertoires from subjects exposed to, actively infected with, or recovered from COVID-19. The repertoires were made available in a free public database intended to serve as a resource for research on the immune response to SARS-CoV-2. The samples were drawn from the first 160 participants of the ongoing ImmuneRACE study and from 1,254 subjects provided by 6 global collaborators. Nearly every sample came with metadata listing a de-identified subject ID, COVID-19 status, age in years and sex. HLA class I and class II types, where available, came from metadata supplied by the sample provider rather than from assay-based typing. General findings and caveats noted by the study authors: Clinical and demographic metadata were provided uncurated, with the amount varying by source and participant.

Collaborating institutions collected whole blood in K2EDTA tubes following their own protocols. For TCRbeta analysis, collaborators shipped samples in one of three forms: frozen whole blood, isolated PBMCs, or DNA extracted from either of those sample types. TCRbeta CDR3 regions were amplified from genomic DNA using the immunoSEQ Assay, a bias-controlled multiplex PCR. The paper's data handling went like this. Within the assay, amplification of reference gene primers was used to estimate how many nucleated cells each sample contained. To quantify the absolute abundance of each unique TCRbeta CDR3 rearrangement, sequence reads were collapsed and filtered. Productive Simpson clonality was computed per sample as the square root of Simpson's diversity index over productive rearrangements. Drawn from immuneACCESS, this table holds only the in-frame rearrangements with V and J called that TCRdb kept. Clones are partly lost; checked studies trace under half to an unresolved V gene and leave the rest unexplained. That table is the source of V, J and clone size, and D and trimming were worked out from the DNA. The sample table contains roughly 33,000 clones; only one count was recorded for 85% to 95% of them. 5.2% of the sample is in the top ten clones.

The CDR3 starts with the cysteine, ends with the phenylalanine, and has 15 residues. The CDR3 DNA has 45 bases and is translated from base 1. CDR1 and CDR2, looked up from the germline V gene, are MGHRA and YSYEKL. Deletion took 0 bases off V and 3 bases off J, with a span of 12 bases between the germline ends. Comments on this clone: The specificity of this receptor is unknown. No base quality values were provided; no much bigger clone lies one nucleotide off.

The chain is encoded by TRBV4-1 joined to TRBJ2-7; the D gene is unclear. The sequenced sample was peripheral blood. This receptor was identified in a human donor in a cohort sampled during active COVID-19. The CDR3 region has the sequence CASSQDLTEIYEQYF. The nucleotide sequence reads as follows: TGCGCCAGCAGCCAAGATTTAACAGAGATCTACGAGCAGTACTTC.